Included here is one TCR beta chain sequence, with context. The V end was cut by 1 base, the J end by 4 bases, with 8 bases between. The CDR3 runs 14 residues. Per germline, CDR1 MNHEY and CDR2 SMNVEV (reference sequence). In the original processing: The assay estimated nucleated cells by amplifying reference gene primers. The protocol was immunoSEQ multiplex PCR, while the TCRdb copy is restricted to in-frame clones and leaves out a portion. The V and J calls and clone size come from that table; D and trimming were worked out from the DNA. Among about 190,000 clones listed, more than 60% were seen once. The data stem from a study of blood T cell repertoires in COVID-19. Study overall: From T cells, B-cell-depleted T cells, or PBMCs came the material, which was cDNA or gDNA.

The chain is built from TRBV27 and TRBJ1-5, with no clear D. The clonotype was recovered from a man aged 50 to 59 who had recovered from COVID-19. Sequenced sample: peripheral blood. The chain's CDR3 is CASSLWGENQPQHF. For the CDR3, the DNA is TGTGCCAGCAGTTTATGGGGAGAGAATCAGCCCCAGCATTTT.